The 19 T cell receptor beta chains below all came from one sample that was sequenced in a study of blood T cell repertoires in COVID-19. Some clones are missing from TCRdb's copy, which holds only in-frame ones; the method was immunoSEQ multiplex PCR. The sample has about 88,000 clones; around nine tenths are singletons. Specimen: peripheral blood. The origin of the receptors is a man aged 55 to 70 with acute or convalescent COVID-19.

The chain is built from TRBV11-3 and TRBJ1-3; D is unresolved. V dropped 3 bases and J dropped 1 base, with 10 bases sitting between them. The CDR3 covers 15 residues. The germline V gene encodes CDR1 SGHNT and CDR2 YENEEA. CDR3: CASSLEGISGNTIYF. CDR3 in DNA: TGTGCCAGCAGCTTGGAGGGTATTTCTGGAAACACCATATATTTT.

This clone was detected once. The chain combines TRBV10-3 with TRBJ2-3; 8 bases agree with TRBD1. The length of the CDR3 is 15 residues. Germline CDR1 and CDR2: ENHRY and SYGVKD. Trimming at V came to 4 bases and at J to 0 bases, leaving 3 bases not matched to a gene. The CDR3 DNA reads as TGTGCCATCAGTGGACAGGGGTCCAGCACAGATACGCAGTATTTT. Translating gives CAISGQGSSTDTQYF.

The chain recombines TRBV3-1 (or the pseudogene TRBV3-2) with TRBJ2-7; a weak D match, TRBD2 (6 bases). The germline V gene has CDR1 LGHDT and CDR2 YNNKEL (reference sequence). V lost 1 base to trimming and J lost 4 bases, with 17 bases between them. The CDR3 extends over 16 amino acids. In DNA, the CDR3 is TGTGCCAGCAGCCAAGGGGGCGGGGTTGAGGATTACGAGCAGTACTTC. Translating it yields CASSQGGGVEDYEQYF.

The chain uses TRBV19 and TRBJ2-5; 10 nucleotides line up with TRBD2. Per germline, CDR1 LNHDA and CDR2 SQIVND (reference sequence). CDR3 size: 15 residues. The V segment lost 8 bases and the J segment 3 bases; nucleotides outside the gene matches: 9. The chain's CDR3 is CASREVAGGKETQYF. CDR3 coding DNA: TGTGCCAGTCGAGAAGTAGCGGGAGGTAAAGAGACCCAGTACTTC. The whole variable domain, filled in from reference TRBV19 and TRBJ2-5, reads DGGITQSPKYLFRKEGQNVTLSCEQNLNHDAMYWYRQDPGQGLRLIYYSQIVNDFQKGDIAEGYSVSREKKESFPLTVTSAQKNPTAFYLCASREVAGGKETQYFGPGTRLLVL.

The chain employs TRBV10-3 and TRBJ1-1; D is undetermined. The CDR3 is 12 residues long. Trimming left V 3 bases short and J 6 bases short, with 8 bases between. Germline CDR1 and CDR2: ENHRY and SYGVKD. The CDR3 DNA reads TGTGCCATCAGTGAAGGAGGCGCTGAAGCTTTCTTT. This sequence encodes CAISEGGAEAFF.

J is TRBJ2-1 and V is TRBV28, with 10 bases matching TRBD1. J lost 5 bases, V lost 5 bases, and 6 bases had no gene match. The CDR3 sequence is 15 residues long. Germline CDR1 MDHEN, CDR2 SYDVKM. The CDR3 region has the DNA TGTGCCAGCAGTGCGGGACAGGGGCGGGACAATGAGCAGTTCTTC. Its translation: CASSAGQGRDNEQFF.

This sequence joins TRBV5-6 and TRBJ2-5; the match to TRBD1 covers 7 bases. Looked up from germline, CDR1 is SGHDT and CDR2 is YYEEEE. This CDR3 comprises 16 residues. V trimming: 3 bases; J trimming: 1 base; junction bases outside the gene matches: 9. CDR3 DNA: TGTGCCAGCAGCTCATTCCCTGGGACAGCCCAAGAGACCCAGTACTTC. This translates into CASSSFPGTAQETQYF.

The chain carries TRBV6-2 or TRBV6-3 and TRBJ1-5; a possible D gene is TRBD1 (5 bases). Germline loops: CDR1 MNHEY, CDR2 SVGEGT. V lost 2 bases and J lost 2, with 19 bases in between. The CDR3 runs 18 residues. Written as DNA, the CDR3 is TGTGCCAGCAGTTACGTGATAACAGGTAATGTTGGCAATCAGCCCCAGCATTTT. It encodes CASSYVITGNVGNQPQHF.

The chain combines TRBV18 with TRBJ1-3; D is undetermined. Trimming stripped 0 bases from V and 0 bases from J, with 9 bases between. This CDR3 is 16 amino acids long. Per the germline V gene, CDR1 is KGHSH and CDR2 is LQKENI. For the CDR3, the DNA is TGTGCCAGCTCACCACCGAGGCCGCTCTCTGGAAACACCATATATTTT. It codes for CASSPPRPLSGNTIYF.

The V and J genes are TRBV19 and TRBJ1-1, with D tentatively TRBD1 (5 bases). There are 14 residues in the CDR3. The germline CDR1 and CDR2 sequences are LNHDA and SQIVND (reference sequence). Trimming removed 2 bases at V and 2 bases at J, with 9 bases between. The CDR3 is CASSISTDNTEAFF. CDR3 nucleotide sequence: TGTGCCAGTAGTATATCGACAGATAACACTGAAGCTTTCTTT.

J is TRBJ2-7 and V is TRBV5-4; 8 bases line up with TRBD2. Germline lookup yields CDR1 SGHNT and CDR2 YYREEE (reference sequence). Trimming at V came to 0 bases and at J to 6 bases, leaving 11 bases not matched to a gene. The CDR3 is 16 residues long. The CDR3 reads CASSLGFSAGGGEQYF. In nucleotides, the CDR3 is TGTGCCAGCAGCTTGGGGTTTTCGGCGGGAGGAGGCGAGCAGTACTTC.

This clone appeared once. CDR3 region: CASSVGDRSYEQYF. CDR3 nucleotide sequence: TGTGCCAGCAGCGTAGGGGACAGGTCCTACGAGCAGTACTTC. The V gene is TRBV9, the J gene TRBJ2-7, with TRBD1 matching over 8 bases. The CDR3 runs 14 residues. The germline gives CDR1 SGDLS, CDR2 YYNGEE. The V segment lost 0 bases and the J segment 1 base; nucleotides outside the gene matches: 0.

V is TRBV7-9 and J is TRBJ2-7; D may be TRBD1 (5 bases). The ends were cut back, 5 bases at V and 2 bases at J, with 7 bases in the middle. The CDR3 spans 12 residues. Germline V gene data show CDR1 as SEHNR and CDR2 as FQNEAQ (reference sequence). In DNA, the CDR3 is TGTGCCAGCAGCAAGGGGACCTACGAGCAGTACTTC. This gives the protein CASSKGTYEQYF. Drawing the rest from reference TRBV7-9 and TRBJ2-7, the complete variable domain is DTGVSQNPRHKITKRGQNVTFRCDPISEHNRLYWYRQTLGQGPEFLTYFQNEAQLEKSRLLSDRFSAERPKGSFSTLEIQRTEQGDSAMYLCASSKGTYEQYFGPGTRLTVT.

In its sample, this clone was seen a few times. The chain uses TRBV7-9 and TRBJ1-3; no definite D call. The V and J ends lost 3 bases and 3 bases respectively, with 12 bases between them. The length of the CDR3 is 15 residues. Germline lookup yields CDR1 SEHNR and CDR2 FQNEAQ (reference sequence). CDR3 coding DNA: TGTGCCAGCAGCTTTGATAGCCACATTGGAAACACCATATATTTT. Residues: CASSFDSHIGNTIYF. Combining the CDR3 with reference TRBV7-9 and TRBJ1-3 gives the whole variable domain DTGVSQNPRHKITKRGQNVTFRCDPISEHNRLYWYRQTLGQGPEFLTYFQNEAQLEKSRLLSDRFSAERPKGSFSTLEIQRTEQGDSAMYLCASSFDSHIGNTIYFGEGSWLTVV.

The J gene is TRBJ1-6, the V gene TRBV30; 7 positions agree with TRBD1. This CDR3 region has 15 residues. V lost 0 bases, J lost 9 bases, and 8 bases stayed unmatched. Germline CDR1 reads GTSNPN; CDR2 reads SVGIG (reference sequence). CDR3 bases: TGTGCCTGGAGTGTATTACAGGGGTTGGGTTCACCCCTCCACTTT. This translates into CAWSVLQGLGSPLHF. Supplemented by reference TRBV30 and TRBJ1-6, the full variable domain reads SQTIHQWPATLVQPVGSPLSLECTVEGTSNPNLYWYRQAAGRGLQLLFYSVGIGQISSEVPQNLSASRPQDRQFILSSKKLLLSDSGFYLCAWSVLQGLGSPLHFGNGTRLTVT.

The rearrangement uses TRBV24-1 and TRBJ2-5; 10 bases line up with TRBD1. CDR3 length: 15 residues. Per germline, CDR1 KGHDR and CDR2 SFDVKD. The trim removed 3 bases at V and 5 bases at J, leaving 5 bases unmatched. CDR3 in amino acids: CATSDAGQGHETQYF. The CDR3, as DNA: TGTGCCACCAGTGATGCGGGACAGGGGCACGAGACCCAGTACTTC.

The chain uses TRBV10-3 and TRBJ2-3, with 7 bases that match TRBD1. After removal of 10 bases from V and 2 bases from J, the junction contained 3 bases not matched to a gene. Germline-derived CDR1 and CDR2 are ENHRY and SYGVKD. This CDR3 contains 12 residues. In DNA, the CDR3 is TGTGCCAGCACAGGGGTCACAGATACGCAGTATTTT. Amino acid sequence: CASTGVTDTQYF.

This chain connects TRBV20-1 to TRBJ2-3, with 7 bases aligning to TRBD2. In germline, CDR1 is DFQATT, CDR2 SNEGSKA (reference sequence). CDR3 length: 15 residues. V was clipped by 3 bases and J by 6 bases; unmatched bases: 12. The CDR3 DNA follows: TGCAGTGCTAGTTTATATGGGACTAACTTCGATACGCAGTATTTT. Protein sequence: CSASLYGTNFDTQYF.

This rearrangement joins TRBV6-2 or TRBV6-3 to TRBJ1-1; D gene ambiguous. The V end was cut by 2 bases, the J end by 0 bases, with 10 bases between. The V gene's germline CDR1 is MNHEY and CDR2 SVGEGT. The CDR3 totals 15 residues. CDR3 in amino acids: CASSYPRGVNTEAFF. The CDR3 coding sequence is TGTGCCAGCAGTTACCCTCGAGGCGTGAACACTGAAGCTTTCTTT.